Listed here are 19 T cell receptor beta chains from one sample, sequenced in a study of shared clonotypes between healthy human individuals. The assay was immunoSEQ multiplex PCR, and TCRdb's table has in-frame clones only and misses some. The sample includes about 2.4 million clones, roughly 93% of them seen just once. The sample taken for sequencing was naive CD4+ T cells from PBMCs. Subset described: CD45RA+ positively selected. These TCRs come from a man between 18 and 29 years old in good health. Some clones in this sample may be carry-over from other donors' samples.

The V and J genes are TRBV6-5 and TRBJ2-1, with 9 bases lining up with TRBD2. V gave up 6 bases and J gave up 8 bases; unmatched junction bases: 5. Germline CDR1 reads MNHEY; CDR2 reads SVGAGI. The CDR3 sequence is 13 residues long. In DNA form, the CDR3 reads TGTGCCAGCAGGCTAGCGGGATTGGATGAGCAGTTCTTC. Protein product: CASRLAGLDEQFF.

The CDR3 sequence: CASSPGGVSYEQYF. CDR3 nucleotide sequence: TGTGCCAGCTCACCAGGAGGGGTCTCCTACGAGCAGTACTTC. The V gene is TRBV18, the J gene TRBJ2-7, with TRBD2 as a possible D gene (6 bases). CDR3 size: 14 residues. V lost 2 bases and J 0 bases, leaving 8 bases between the germline ends. Germline values: CDR1 KGHSH, CDR2 LQKENI. The whole variable domain, filled in from reference TRBV18 and TRBJ2-7, reads NAGVMQNPRHLVRRRGQEARLRCSPMKGHSHVYWYRQLPEEGLKFMVYLQKENIIDESGMPKERFSAEFPKEGPSILRIQQVVRGDSAAYFCASSPGGVSYEQYFGPGTRLTVT.

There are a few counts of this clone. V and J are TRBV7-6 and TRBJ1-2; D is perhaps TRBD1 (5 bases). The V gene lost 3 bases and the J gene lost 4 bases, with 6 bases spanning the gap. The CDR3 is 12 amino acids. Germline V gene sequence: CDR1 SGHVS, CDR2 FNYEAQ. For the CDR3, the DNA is TGTGCCAGCAGCTTCGGGGGCTATGGCTACACCTTC. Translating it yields CASSFGGYGYTF. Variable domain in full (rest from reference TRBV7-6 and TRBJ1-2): GAGVSQSPRYKVTKRGQDVALRCDPISGHVSLYWYRQALGQGPEFLTYFNYEAQQDKSGLPNDRFSAERPEGSISTLTIQRTEQRDSAMYRCASSFGGYGYTFGSGTRLTVV.

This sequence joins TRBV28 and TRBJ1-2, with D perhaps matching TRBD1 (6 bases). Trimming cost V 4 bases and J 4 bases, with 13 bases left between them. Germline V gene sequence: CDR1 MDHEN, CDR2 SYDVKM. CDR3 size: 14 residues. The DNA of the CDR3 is TGTGCCAGCAGTTCGCTAGACAGGCGCTATGGCTACACCTTC. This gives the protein CASSSLDRRYGYTF.

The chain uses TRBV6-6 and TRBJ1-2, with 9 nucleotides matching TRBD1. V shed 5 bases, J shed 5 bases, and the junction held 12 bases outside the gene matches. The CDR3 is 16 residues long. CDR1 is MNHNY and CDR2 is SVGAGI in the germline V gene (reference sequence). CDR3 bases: TGTGCCAGCAGTGCCCCCGGGACAGGGTATTGGTATGGCTACACCTTC. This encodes CASSAPGTGYWYGYTF.

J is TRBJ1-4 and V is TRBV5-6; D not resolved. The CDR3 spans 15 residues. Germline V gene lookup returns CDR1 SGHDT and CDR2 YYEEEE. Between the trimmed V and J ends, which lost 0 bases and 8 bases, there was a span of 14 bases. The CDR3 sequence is CASSLATPASEKLFF. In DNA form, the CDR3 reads TGTGCCAGCAGCTTGGCGACACCAGCAAGCGAAAAACTGTTTTTT.

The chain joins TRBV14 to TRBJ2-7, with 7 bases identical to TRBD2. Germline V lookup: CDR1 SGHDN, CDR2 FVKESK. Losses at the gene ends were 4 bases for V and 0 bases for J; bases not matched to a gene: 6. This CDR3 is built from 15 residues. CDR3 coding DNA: TGTGCCAGCAGCCCCCCGGGAGGCCACTCCTACGAGCAGTACTTC. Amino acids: CASSPPGGHSYEQYF.

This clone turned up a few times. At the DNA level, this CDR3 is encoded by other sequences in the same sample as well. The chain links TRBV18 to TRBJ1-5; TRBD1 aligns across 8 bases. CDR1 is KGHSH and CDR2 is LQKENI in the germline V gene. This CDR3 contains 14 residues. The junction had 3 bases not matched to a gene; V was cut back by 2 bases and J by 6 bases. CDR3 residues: CASSPGQGGQPQHF. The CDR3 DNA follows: TGTGCCAGCTCACCAGGACAGGGAGGTCAGCCCCAGCATTTT.

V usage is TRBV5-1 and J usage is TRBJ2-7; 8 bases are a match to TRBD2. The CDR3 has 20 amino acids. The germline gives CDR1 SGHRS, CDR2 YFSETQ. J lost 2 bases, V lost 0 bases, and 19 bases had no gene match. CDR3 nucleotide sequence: TGCGCCAGCAGCTTGGCCTACGTCACCCGGGGGGGTCGACCCACCTACGAGCAGTACTTC. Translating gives CASSLAYVTRGGRPTYEQYF.

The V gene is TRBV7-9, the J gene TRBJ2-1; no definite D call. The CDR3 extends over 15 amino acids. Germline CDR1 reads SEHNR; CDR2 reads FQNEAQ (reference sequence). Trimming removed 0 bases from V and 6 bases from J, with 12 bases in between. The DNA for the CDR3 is TGTGCCAGCAGCTTAGCGAACATTTACCCCAATGAGCAGTTCTTC. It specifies CASSLANIYPNEQFF.

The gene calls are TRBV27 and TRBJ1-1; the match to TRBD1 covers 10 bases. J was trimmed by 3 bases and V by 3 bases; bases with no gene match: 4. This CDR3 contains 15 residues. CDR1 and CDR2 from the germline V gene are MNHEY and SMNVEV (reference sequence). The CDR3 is CASSFDRGLHTEAFF. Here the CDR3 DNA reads TGTGCCAGCAGTTTCGACAGGGGGCTACACACTGAAGCTTTCTTT.

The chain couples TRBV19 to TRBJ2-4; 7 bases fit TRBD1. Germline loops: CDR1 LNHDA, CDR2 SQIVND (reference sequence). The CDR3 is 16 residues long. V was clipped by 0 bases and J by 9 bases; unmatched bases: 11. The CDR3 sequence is CASSIDTNRGMGIQYF. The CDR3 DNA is TGTGCCAGTAGTATAGATACGAACAGGGGCATGGGCATTCAGTACTTC.

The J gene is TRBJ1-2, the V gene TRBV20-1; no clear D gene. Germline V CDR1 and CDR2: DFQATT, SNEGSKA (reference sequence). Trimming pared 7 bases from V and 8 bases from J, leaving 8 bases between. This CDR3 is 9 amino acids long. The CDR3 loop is CSVSDGYTF. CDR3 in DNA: TGCAGTGTCTCTGACGGCTACACCTTC.

The CDR3 coding sequence is TGTGCCAGCAGTCCAGAGCGCCGGAATCAGCCCCAGCATTTT. This gives the protein CASSPERRNQPQHF. The V call is TRBV6-6, the J call TRBJ1-5; the D is unclear. The CDR3 extends over 14 amino acids. Between the trimmed V and J ends, which lost 5 bases and 4 bases, there was a span of 12 bases. Germline loops: CDR1 MNHNY, CDR2 SVGAGI (reference sequence).

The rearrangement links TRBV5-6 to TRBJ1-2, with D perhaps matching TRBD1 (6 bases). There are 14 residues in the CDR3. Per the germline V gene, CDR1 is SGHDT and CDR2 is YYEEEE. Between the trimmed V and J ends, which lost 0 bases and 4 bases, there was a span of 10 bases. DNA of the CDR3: TGTGCCAGCAGCTTGGGGACAGTCAGCTATGGCTACACCTTC. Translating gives CASSLGTVSYGYTF.

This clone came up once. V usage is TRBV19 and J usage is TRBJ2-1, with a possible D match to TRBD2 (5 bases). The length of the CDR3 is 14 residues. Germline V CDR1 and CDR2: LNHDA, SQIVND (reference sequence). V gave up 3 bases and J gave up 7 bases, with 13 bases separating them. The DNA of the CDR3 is TGTGCCAGTAGTATCCCCGGACTCTCAAATGAGCAGTTCTTC. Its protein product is CASSIPGLSNEQFF. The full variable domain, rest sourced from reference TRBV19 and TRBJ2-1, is DGGITQSPKYLFRKEGQNVTLSCEQNLNHDAMYWYRQDPGQGLRLIYYSQIVNDFQKGDIAEGYSVSREKKESFPLTVTSAQKNPTAFYLCASSIPGLSNEQFFGPGTRLTVL.

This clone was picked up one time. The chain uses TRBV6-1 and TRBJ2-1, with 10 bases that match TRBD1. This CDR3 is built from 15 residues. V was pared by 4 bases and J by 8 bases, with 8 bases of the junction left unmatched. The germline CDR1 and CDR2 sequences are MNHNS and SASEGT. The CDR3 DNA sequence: TGTGCCAGCAGTGTGGGACAGGGGACGGACTATGAGCAGTTCTTC. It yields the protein CASSVGQGTDYEQFF.

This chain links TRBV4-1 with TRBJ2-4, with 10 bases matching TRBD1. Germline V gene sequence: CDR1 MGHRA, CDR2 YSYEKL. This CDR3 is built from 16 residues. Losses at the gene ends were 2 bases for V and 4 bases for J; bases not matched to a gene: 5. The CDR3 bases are TGCGCCAGCAGCCAACCCCTGGGACAGGGGAAAAACATTCAGTACTTC. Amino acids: CASSQPLGQGKNIQYF.

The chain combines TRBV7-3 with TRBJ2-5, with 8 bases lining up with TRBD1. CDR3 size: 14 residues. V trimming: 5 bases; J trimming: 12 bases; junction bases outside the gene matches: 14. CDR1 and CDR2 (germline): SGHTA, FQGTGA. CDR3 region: CASSTLGQGRSKYF. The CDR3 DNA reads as TGTGCCAGCAGCACCCTCGGACAGGGACGTTCTAAGTACTTC.